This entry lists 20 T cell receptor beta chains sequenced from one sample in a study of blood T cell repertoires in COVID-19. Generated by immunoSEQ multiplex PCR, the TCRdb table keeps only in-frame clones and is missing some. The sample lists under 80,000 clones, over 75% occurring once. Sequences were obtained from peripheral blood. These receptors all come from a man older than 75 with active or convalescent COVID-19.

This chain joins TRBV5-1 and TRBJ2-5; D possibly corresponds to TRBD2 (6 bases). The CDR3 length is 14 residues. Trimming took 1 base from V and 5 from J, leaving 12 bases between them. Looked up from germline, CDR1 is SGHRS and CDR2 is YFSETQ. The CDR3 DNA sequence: TGCGCCAGCAGCTTGTCTCTCGGAGGGGAGACCCAGTACTTC. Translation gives CASSLSLGGETQYF.

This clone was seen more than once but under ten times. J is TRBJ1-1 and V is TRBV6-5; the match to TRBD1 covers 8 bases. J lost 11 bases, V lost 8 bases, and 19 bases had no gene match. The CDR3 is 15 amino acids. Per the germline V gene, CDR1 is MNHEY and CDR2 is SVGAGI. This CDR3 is CASATTDRGRTTAFF. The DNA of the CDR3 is TGTGCCAGCGCAACCACTGACAGGGGAAGAACAACTGCTTTCTTT.

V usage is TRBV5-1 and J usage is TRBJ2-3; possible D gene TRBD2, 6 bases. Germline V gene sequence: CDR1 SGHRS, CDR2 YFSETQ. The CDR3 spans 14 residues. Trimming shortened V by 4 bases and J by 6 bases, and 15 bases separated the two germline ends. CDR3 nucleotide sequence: TGCGCCAGCAGCCCCCACTCAGGGAGGGATACGCAGTATTTT. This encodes CASSPHSGRDTQYF.

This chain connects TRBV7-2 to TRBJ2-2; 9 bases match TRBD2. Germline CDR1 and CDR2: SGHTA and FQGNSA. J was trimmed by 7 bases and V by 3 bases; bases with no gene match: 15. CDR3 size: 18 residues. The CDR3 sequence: CASSFGDGSGSNVGELFF. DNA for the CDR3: TGTGCCAGCAGCTTCGGTGATGGTAGCGGGAGTAACGTCGGGGAGCTGTTTTTT.

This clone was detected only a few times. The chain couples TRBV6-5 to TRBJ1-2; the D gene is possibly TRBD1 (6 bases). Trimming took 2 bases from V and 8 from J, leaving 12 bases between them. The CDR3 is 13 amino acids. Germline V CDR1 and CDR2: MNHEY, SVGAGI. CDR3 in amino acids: CASSYGQSAGYTF. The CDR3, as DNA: TGTGCCAGCAGTTACGGACAGTCTGCCGGCTACACCTTC.

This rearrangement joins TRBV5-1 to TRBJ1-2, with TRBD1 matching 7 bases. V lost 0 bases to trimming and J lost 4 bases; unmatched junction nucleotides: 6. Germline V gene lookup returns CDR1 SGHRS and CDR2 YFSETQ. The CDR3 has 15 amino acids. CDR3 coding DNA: TGCGCCAGCAGCTTGGCCGCAGGGGGTGTCTATGGCTACACCTTC. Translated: CASSLAAGGVYGYTF.

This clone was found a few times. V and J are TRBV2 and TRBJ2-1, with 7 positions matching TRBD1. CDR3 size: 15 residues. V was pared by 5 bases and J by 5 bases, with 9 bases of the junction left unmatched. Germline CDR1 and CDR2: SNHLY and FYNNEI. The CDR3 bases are TGTGCCAGCAGTCAGGGACAGAACTCAAACAATGAGCAGTTCTTC. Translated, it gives CASSQGQNSNNEQFF.

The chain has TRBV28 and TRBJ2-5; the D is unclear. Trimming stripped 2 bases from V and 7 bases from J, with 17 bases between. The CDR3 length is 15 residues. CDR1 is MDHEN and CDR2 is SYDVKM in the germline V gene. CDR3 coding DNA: TGTGCCAGCAGTTTACCCCTTACGGGTTTTGGGACCCAGTACTTC. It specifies CASSLPLTGFGTQYF. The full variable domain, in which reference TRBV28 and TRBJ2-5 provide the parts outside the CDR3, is DVKVTQSSRYLVKRTGEKVFLECVQDMDHENMFWYRQDPGLGLRLIYFSYDVKMKEKGDIPEGYSVSREKKERFSLILESASTNQTSMYLCASSLPLTGFGTQYFGPGTRLLVL.

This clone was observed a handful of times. The CDR3, as DNA: TGTGCCAGTAGTATAGCGCCGGGACAGGGTCGTGAAAAACTGTTTTTT. It codes for CASSIAPGQGREKLFF. The chain carries TRBV19 and TRBJ1-4, with TRBD1 identical over 9 bases. Germline CDR1 is LNHDA and CDR2 is SQIVND (reference sequence). V was clipped by 1 base and J by 7 bases; unmatched bases: 7. The CDR3 runs to 16 residues.

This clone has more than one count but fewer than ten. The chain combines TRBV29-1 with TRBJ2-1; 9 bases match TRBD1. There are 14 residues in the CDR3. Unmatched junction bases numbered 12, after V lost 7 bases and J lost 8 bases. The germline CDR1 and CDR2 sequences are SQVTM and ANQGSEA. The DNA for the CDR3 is TGCAGCGGGAACAGGGGGCTCATGGGGGATGAGCAGTTCTTC. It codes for CSGNRGLMGDEQFF.

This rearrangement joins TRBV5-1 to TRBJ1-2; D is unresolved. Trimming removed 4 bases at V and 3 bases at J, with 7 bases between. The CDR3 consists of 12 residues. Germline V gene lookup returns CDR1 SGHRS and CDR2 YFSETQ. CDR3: CASSASDYGYTF. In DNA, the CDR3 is TGCGCCAGCAGCGCTTCGGACTATGGCTACACCTTC.

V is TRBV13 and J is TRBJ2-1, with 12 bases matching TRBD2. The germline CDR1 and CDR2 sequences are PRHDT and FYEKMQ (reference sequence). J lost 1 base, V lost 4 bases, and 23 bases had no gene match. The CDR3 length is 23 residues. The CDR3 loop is CASSYPYEFRGLAGGPSYNEQFF. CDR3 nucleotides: TGTGCCAGCAGCTACCCGTACGAGTTTCGAGGGCTAGCGGGGGGGCCGTCCTACAATGAGCAGTTCTTC.

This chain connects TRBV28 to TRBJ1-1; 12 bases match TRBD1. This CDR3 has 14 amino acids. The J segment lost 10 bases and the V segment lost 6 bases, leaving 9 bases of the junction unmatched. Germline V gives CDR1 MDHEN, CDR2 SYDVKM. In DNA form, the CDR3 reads TGTGCCAGCAGGGAAGGGACAGGGGGCGAAAGAGCTTTCTTT. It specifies CASREGTGGERAFF.

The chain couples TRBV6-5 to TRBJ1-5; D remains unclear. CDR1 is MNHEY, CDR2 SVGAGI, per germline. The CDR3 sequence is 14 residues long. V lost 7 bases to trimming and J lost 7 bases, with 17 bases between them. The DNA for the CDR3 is TGTGCCAGCACCGACCCCTCGACGGGACAGCCCCAGCATTTT. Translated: CASTDPSTGQPQHF.

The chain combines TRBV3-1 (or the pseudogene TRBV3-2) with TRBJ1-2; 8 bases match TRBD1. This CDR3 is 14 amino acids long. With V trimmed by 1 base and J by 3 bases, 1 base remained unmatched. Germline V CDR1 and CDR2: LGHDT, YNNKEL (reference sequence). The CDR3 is CASSQGDRHYGYTF. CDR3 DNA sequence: TGTGCCAGCAGCCAAGGGGACAGGCACTATGGCTACACCTTC.

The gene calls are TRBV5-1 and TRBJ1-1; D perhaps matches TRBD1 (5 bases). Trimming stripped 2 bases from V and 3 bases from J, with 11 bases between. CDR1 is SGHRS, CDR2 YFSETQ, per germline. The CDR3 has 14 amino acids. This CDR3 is CASSLAGQDTEAFF. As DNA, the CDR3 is TGCGCCAGCAGCTTAGCAGGGCAGGACACTGAAGCTTTCTTT.

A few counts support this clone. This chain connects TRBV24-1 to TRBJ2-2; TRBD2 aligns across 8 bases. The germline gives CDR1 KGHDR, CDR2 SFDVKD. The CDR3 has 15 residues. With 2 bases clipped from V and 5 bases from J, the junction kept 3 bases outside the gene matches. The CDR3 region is CATSDSSGSTGELFF. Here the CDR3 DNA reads TGTGCCACCAGTGATTCCAGCGGGAGTACCGGGGAGCTGTTTTTT.

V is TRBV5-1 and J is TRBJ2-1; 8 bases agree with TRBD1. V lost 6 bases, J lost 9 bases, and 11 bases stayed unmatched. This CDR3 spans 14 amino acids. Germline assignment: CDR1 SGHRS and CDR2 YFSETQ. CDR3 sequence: CASTFDRGGSEQFF. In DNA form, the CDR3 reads TGCGCCAGCACCTTCGACAGGGGTGGGAGTGAGCAGTTCTTC.

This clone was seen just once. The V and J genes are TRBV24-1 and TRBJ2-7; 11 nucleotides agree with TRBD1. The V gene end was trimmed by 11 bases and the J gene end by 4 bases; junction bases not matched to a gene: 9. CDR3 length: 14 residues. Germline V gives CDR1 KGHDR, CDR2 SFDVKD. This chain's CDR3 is CANGDRGAGYEQYF. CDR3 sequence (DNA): TGTGCCAACGGGGACAGGGGGGCGGGATACGAGCAGTACTTC.

In DNA, the CDR3 is TGTGCCATCAGTGAGTCGGGAGGACAGGGAGCGGGAAGGGGACAAGAGACCCAGTACTTC. Amino acid sequence: CAISESGGQGAGRGQETQYF. The rearrangement links TRBV10-3 to TRBJ2-5; possible D gene TRBD1, 8 bases. The CDR3 loop spans 20 amino acids. Trimming removed 0 bases at V and 2 bases at J, with 25 bases between. CDR1 is ENHRY, CDR2 SYGVKD, per germline.